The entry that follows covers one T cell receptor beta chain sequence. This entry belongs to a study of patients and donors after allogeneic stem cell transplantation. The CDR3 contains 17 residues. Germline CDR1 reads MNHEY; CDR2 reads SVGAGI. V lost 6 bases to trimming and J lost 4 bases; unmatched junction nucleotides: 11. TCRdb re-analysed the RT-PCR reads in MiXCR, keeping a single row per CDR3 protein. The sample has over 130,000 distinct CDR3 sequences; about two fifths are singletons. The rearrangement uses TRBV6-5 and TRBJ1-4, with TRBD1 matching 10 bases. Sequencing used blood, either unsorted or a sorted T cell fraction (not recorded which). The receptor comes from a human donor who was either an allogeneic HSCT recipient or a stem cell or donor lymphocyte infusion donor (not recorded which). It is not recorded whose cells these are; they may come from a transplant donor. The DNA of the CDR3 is TGTGCCAGCAGGACCACCGGGACAGGGGTTTTTAATGAAAAACTGTTTTTT. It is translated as CASRTTGTGVFNEKLFF.